This T cell receptor beta chain was obtained from a study of T cell repertoires in cytomegalovirus infection. Each CDR3 protein gets one entry after TCRdb re-called the reads with MiXCR. The sample carries roughly 990,000 distinct CDR3 sequences, 25% to 40% recorded once. As to this clonotype: The antigen is not known. Being one base from a much bigger clone, this may be a read error. The CDR3 does not end in the conserved phenylalanine or tryptophan, so this is likely a read error.

Trimming stripped 5 bases from V and 7 bases from J, with 14 bases between. The CDR3 loop spans 13 amino acids. The chain recombines TRBV12-3 or TRBV12-4 with TRBJ2-5; D is possibly TRBD2 (5 bases). The sequence derives from a human donor in good health (CMV status not recorded). Some clones in this sample may be carry-over from other donors' samples. Sequencing was performed on cultured CD8+ T cells from PBMCs, taken from culture after CMV antigen stimulation. CDR3 coding DNA: TGTGCCAGCAGTACGGGGTCCAGGAGGACCCAGTACTAC. It yields the protein CASSTGSRRTQYY.